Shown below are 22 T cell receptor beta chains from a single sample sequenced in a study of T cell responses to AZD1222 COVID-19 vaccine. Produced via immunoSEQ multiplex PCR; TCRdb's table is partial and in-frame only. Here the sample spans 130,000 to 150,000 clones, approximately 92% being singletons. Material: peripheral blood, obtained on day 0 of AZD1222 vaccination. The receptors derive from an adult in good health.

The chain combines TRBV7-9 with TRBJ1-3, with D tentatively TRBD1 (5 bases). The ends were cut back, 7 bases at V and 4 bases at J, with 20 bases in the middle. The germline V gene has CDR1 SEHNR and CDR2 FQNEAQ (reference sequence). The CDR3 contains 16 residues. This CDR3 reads CASTPLGGPGGNTIYF. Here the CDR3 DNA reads TGTGCCAGCACCCCTTTGGGGGGACCCGGAGGAAACACCATATATTTT.

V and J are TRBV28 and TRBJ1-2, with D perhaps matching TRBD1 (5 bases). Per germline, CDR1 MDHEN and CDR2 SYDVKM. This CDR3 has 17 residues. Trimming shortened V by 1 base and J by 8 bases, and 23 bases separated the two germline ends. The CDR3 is CASSLYGGNLGLRGYTF. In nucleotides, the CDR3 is TGTGCCAGCAGTTTATACGGGGGGAACCTGGGTTTGAGAGGCTACACCTTC.

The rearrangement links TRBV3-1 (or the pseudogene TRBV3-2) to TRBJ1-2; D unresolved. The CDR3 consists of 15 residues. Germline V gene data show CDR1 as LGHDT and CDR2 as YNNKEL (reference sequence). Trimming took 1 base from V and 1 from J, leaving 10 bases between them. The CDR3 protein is CASSQGVQSNYGYTF. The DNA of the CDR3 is TGTGCCAGCAGCCAAGGAGTTCAGAGTAACTATGGCTACACCTTC.

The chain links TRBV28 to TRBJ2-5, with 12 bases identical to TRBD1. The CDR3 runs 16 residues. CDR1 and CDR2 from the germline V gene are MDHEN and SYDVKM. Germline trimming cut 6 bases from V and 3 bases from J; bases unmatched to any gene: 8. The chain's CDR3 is CASSLMGQGAKETQYF. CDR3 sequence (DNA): TGTGCCAGCAGCCTTATGGGACAGGGGGCCAAAGAGACCCAGTACTTC.

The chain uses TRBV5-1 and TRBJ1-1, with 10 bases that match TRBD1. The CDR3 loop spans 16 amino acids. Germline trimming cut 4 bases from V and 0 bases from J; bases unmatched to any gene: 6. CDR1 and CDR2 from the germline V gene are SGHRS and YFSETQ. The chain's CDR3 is CASSVGQGNMNTEAFF. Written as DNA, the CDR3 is TGCGCCAGCAGCGTGGGACAGGGGAACATGAACACTGAAGCTTTCTTT.

The CDR3 protein is CASSIGQDFNEKLFF. The CDR3 DNA follows: TGTGCCAGCAGCATAGGACAGGACTTCAATGAAAAACTGTTTTTT. The chain employs TRBV5-8 and TRBJ1-4; 7 bases fit TRBD1. Germline V gene sequence: CDR1 SGHTS, CDR2 YDEGEE. CDR3 size: 15 residues. V lost 4 bases, J lost 5 bases, and 8 bases stayed unmatched.

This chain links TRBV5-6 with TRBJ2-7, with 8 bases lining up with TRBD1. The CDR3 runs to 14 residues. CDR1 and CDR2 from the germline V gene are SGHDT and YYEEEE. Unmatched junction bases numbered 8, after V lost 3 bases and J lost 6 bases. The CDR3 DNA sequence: TGTGCCAGCAGCTCGACAGGGGTAATGGGCGAGCAGTACTTC. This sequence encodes CASSSTGVMGEQYF.

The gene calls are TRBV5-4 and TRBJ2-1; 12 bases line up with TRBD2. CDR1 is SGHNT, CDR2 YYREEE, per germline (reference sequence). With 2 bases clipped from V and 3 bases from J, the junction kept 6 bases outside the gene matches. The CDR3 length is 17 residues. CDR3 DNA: TGTGCCAGCAGCTTCCCGACTAGCGGGAGTTACTACAATGAGCAGTTCTTC. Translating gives CASSFPTSGSYYNEQFF.

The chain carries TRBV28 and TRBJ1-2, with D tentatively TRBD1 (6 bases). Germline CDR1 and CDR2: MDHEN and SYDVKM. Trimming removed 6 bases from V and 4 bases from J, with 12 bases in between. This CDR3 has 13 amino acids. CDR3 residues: CASSTTGPYGYTF. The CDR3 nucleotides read TGTGCCAGCAGCACTACAGGGCCCTATGGCTACACCTTC.

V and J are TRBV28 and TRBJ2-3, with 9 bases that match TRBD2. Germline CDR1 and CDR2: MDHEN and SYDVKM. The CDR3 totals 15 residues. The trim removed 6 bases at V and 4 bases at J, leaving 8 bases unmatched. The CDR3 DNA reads TGTGCCAGCAGCGAAGGACTAGCGAGAGCAGATACGCAGTATTTT. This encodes CASSEGLARADTQYF.

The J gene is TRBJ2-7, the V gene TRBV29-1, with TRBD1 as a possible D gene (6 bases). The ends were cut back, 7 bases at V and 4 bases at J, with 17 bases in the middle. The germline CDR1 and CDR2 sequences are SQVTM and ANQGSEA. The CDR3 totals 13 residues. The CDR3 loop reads CSAGTGSLYEQYF. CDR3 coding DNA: TGCAGCGCCGGAACAGGGTCACTGTACGAGCAGTACTTC.

The CDR3 DNA follows: TGTGCCACCAGCGCGAGGACAGGGGTCGAAAAACTGTTTTTT. It translates to CATSARTGVEKLFF. The V call is TRBV15, the J call TRBJ1-4; 9 bases are shared with TRBD1. This CDR3 has 14 residues. V shed 5 bases, J shed 8 bases, and the junction held 6 bases outside the gene matches. The germline CDR1 and CDR2 sequences are LNHNV and YYDKDF (reference sequence).

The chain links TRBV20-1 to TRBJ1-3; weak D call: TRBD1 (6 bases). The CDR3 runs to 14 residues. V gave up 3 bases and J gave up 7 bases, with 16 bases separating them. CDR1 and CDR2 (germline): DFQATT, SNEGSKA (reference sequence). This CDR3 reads CSASRGAVLNTIYF. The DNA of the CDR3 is TGCAGTGCTAGTCGGGGGGCAGTTTTGAACACCATATATTTT.

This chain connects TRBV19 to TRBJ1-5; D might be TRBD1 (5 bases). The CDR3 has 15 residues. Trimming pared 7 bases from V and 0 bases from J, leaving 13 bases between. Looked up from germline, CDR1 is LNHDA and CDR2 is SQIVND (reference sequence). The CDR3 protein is CASNWGTDSNQPQHF. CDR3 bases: TGTGCCAGTAATTGGGGGACTGATAGCAATCAGCCCCAGCATTTT.

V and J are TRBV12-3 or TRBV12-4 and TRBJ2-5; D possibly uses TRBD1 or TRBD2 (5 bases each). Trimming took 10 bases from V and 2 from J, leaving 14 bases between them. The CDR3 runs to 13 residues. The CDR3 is CATPGTGQETQYF. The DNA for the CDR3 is TGTGCCACCCCCGGGACGGGGCAAGAGACCCAGTACTTC.

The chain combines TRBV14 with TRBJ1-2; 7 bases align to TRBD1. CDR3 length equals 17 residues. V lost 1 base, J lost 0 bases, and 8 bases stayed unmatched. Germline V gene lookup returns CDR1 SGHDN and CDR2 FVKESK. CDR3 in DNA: TGTGCCAGCAGCCAAGCTCGGGACAGCTACGCTAACTATGGCTACACCTTC. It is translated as CASSQARDSYANYGYTF. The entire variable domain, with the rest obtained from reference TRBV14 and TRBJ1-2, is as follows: EAGVTQFPSHSVIEKGQTVTLRCDPISGHDNLYWYRRVMGKEIKFLLHFVKESKQDESGMPNNRFLAERTGGTYSTLKVQPAELEDSGVYFCASSQARDSYANYGYTFGSGTRLTVV.

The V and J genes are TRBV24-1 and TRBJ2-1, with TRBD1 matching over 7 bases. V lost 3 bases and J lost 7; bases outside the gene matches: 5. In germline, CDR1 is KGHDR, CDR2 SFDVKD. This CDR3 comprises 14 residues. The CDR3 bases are TGTGCCACCAGTGATGCCGGGACAGAAAATGAGCAGTTCTTC. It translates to CATSDAGTENEQFF.

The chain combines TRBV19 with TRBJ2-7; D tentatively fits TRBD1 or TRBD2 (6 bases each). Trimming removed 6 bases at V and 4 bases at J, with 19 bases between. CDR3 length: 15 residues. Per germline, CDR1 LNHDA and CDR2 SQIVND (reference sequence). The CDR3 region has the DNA TGTGCCAGTAGAGCGGGCGGCAGGGGATCTTACGAGCAGTACTTC. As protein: CASRAGGRGSYEQYF.

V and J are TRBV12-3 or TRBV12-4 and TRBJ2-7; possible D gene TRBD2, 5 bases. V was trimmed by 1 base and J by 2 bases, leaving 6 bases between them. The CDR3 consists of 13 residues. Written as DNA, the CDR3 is TGTGCCAGCAGTTTAGTACTAGCCTACGAGCAGTACTTC. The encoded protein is CASSLVLAYEQYF.

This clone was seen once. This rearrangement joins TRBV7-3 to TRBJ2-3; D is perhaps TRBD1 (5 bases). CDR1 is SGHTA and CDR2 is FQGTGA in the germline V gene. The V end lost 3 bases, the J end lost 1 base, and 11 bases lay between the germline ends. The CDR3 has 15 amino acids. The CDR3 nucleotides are TGTGCCAGCAGCTTCTGGGGCCTTCGCACAGATACGCAGTATTTT. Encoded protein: CASSFWGLRTDTQYF.

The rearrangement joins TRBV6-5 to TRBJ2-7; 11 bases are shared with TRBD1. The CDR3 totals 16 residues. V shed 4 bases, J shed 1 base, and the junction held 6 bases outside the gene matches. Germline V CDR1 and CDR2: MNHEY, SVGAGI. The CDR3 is CASSSLGTGGSYEQYF. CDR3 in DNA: TGTGCCAGCAGTTCCCTAGGGACAGGGGGATCCTACGAGCAGTACTTC.

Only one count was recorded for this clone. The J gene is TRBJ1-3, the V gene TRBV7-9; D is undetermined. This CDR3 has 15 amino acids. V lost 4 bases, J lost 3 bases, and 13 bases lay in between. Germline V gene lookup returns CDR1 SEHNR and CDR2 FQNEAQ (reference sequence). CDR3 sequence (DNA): TGTGCCAGCAGCTCCCGGCACAGCCTTGGAAACACCATATATTTT. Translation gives CASSSRHSLGNTIYF.